This record concerns one T cell receptor beta chain sequence. What it binds is not known. Trimming took off 3 bases at V and 2 bases at J, with 13 bases between the two ends. The CDR3 covers 15 residues. Germline V gene lookup returns CDR1 MNHEY and CDR2 SVGAGI. These donors counted as nominally healthy when sampled, but unrecorded immune exposures were likely. The PCR used 60 Vbeta and 13 Jbeta primers. Here immunoSEQ multiplex PCR was the method, and the copy in TCRdb shows in-frame clones only, minus some. The sample includes fewer than 200,000 clones, roughly 85% of them seen just once. These data come from a study of cytomegalovirus exposure and HLA in healthy donors. Study-level findings and limits: In a later analysis, a missense DCLRE1C variant was linked to TCR beta V- and J-gene trimming. Researchers counted 164 TCR beta chains as cytomegalovirus-associated.

This sequence joins TRBV6-5 and TRBJ1-1; the D gene is possibly TRBD1 (5 bases). The sample comprised PBMCs. This sequence was found in a man younger than 30 in good health and CMV-seropositive. Here the CDR3 reads CASSYWTGGNTEAFF. Written as DNA, the CDR3 is TGTGCCAGCAGTTATTGGACGGGGGGAAACACTGAAGCTTTCTTT.